Sequencing of this TCR beta chain was carried out in a study of identical twins. A universal primer binding site was introduced by template switching. The final cDNA contained unique molecular identifiers. One entry per CDR3 protein results from TCRdb running MiXCR on the 5' RACE reads. The repertoire has about 470,000 distinct CDR3 sequences, roughly 26% of them found once; the top ten carry about 2.7%. Germline CDR1 and CDR2: DFQATT and SNEGSKA (reference sequence). Unmatched junction bases numbered 9, after V lost 6 bases and J lost 2 bases. This CDR3 contains 15 residues. This clonotype was seen a few times. These data were likewise used in another study, on T cells expressing NK-cell markers. From that report: Seven sequenced donors out of eight were HCMV-seropositive, one seronegative. Sorting of alpha-beta TCR T cells alone was achieved in several experiments with an anti-gamma-delta TCR antibody. Top CD8+ clonotypes included the dominant CD3+CD56+NKG2C+ clonotypes in six donors.

The chain recombines TRBV20-1 with TRBJ2-3; 9 nucleotides line up with TRBD1. The source of this sequence is a woman younger than 35 in good health. Specimen: CD4+ T cells sorted from blood. CDR3 nucleotides: TGCAGTGCAGCCGATGACAGGGGGTTCACAGATACGCAGTATTTT. Amino acids: CSAADDRGFTDTQYF.